The 21 T cell receptor beta chains below come from one sample, sequenced in a study of T cell repertoires in cytomegalovirus infection. TCRdb re-called the reads through MiXCR, storing one row per CDR3 protein. The sample has hundreds of thousands of distinct CDR3 sequences, about 24% seen once. Sequenced sample: CD8+ T cells from PBMCs. The source is a human donor in good health (CMV status not recorded). Some clones in this sample may be carry-over from other donors' samples.

This clonotype was detected a few times. The junction does not match germline at one end; this may be a read error. The chain joins TRBV7-7 to TRBJ1-2; D gene ambiguous. The length of the CDR3 is 12 residues. CDR1 SSHAT and CDR2 FNYEAQ come from the germline V gene (reference sequence). Here the CDR3 DNA reads TGTGCTAGCAGCCCGAGTCTAGGAATCTTAAACTTC. Amino acid sequence: CASSPSLGILNF.

The V and J genes are TRBV28 and TRBJ2-5; no definite D call. The V gene lost 5 bases and the J gene lost 5 bases, with 15 bases spanning the gap. CDR1 is MDHEN, CDR2 SYDVKM, per germline. CDR3 length: 14 amino acids. The CDR3 loop reads CASSTPGWRETQYF. The CDR3 nucleotides are TGTGCCAGCAGTACCCCGGGCTGGCGGGAGACCCAGTACTTC.

V gene TRBV28 combines with J gene TRBJ2-1, with D perhaps matching TRBD1 or TRBD2 (5 bases each). Germline loops: CDR1 MDHEN, CDR2 SYDVKM. The CDR3 length is 15 residues. V was pared by 7 bases and J by 4 bases, with 17 bases between. CDR3 protein: CASTQGATPYNEQFF. The CDR3 region has the DNA TGTGCCAGCACCCAGGGAGCTACCCCTTACAATGAGCAGTTCTTC.

This clonotype showed up many times. The chain carries TRBV7-3 and TRBJ2-1, with TRBD2 as a possible D gene (6 bases). The CDR3 contains 16 residues. CDR1 and CDR2 from the germline V gene are SGHTA and FQGTGA. The V end was cut by 5 bases, the J end by 7 bases, with 21 bases between. The CDR3 DNA reads TGTGCCAGCAGCCCCCGGGGTAGCGGAGGGCGGAATGAGCAGTTCTTC. Its protein is CASSPRGSGGRNEQFF.

The gene calls are TRBV29-1 and TRBJ1-1; D perhaps matches TRBD1 (6 bases). The length of the CDR3 is 12 residues. Trimming removed 5 bases from V and 4 bases from J, with 11 bases in between. From germline, CDR1 is SQVTM and CDR2 ANQGSEA. The CDR3 DNA sequence: TGCAGCGTTCGCCTCAGGGGCACTGAAGCTTTCTTT. Encoded protein: CSVRLRGTEAFF. The full variable domain, its missing parts supplied by reference TRBV29-1 and TRBJ1-1, is SAVISQKPSRDICQRGTSLTIQCQVDSQVTMMFWYRQQPGQSLTLIATANQGSEATYESGFVIDKFPISRPNLTFSTLTVSNMSPEDSSIYLCSVRLRGTEAFFGQGTRLTVV.

The V call is TRBV6-6, the J call TRBJ2-1; D is perhaps TRBD1 or TRBD2 (6 bases each). There are 16 residues in the CDR3. The V and J ends lost 0 bases and 7 bases respectively, with 16 bases between them. Germline values: CDR1 MNHNY, CDR2 SVGAGI (reference sequence). CDR3 sequence reads: CASSYSIRGPTNEQFF. The CDR3 nucleotides read TGTGCCAGCAGTTACTCGATCCGGGGGCCGACAAATGAGCAGTTCTTC.

About this clonotype itself: An end of the junction does not agree with germline; a read error may underlie this. The chain couples TRBV4-3 to TRBJ1-1, with 7 bases that match TRBD1. From germline, CDR1 is LGHNA and CDR2 YSLEER. This CDR3 spans 17 amino acids. The DNA for the CDR3 is TGCGACAGCAGCCAAGTGGGGCAGGGGGGGGGCTTCACTGAAGCTTTCTTT. Protein product: CDSSQVGQGGGFTEAFF.

This clonotype came up many times. The CDR3 region is CASSRGTSSYNEQFF. The CDR3 DNA reads as TGTGCCAGCAGCCGGGGGACCAGCTCCTACAATGAGCAGTTCTTC. V usage is TRBV7-2 and J usage is TRBJ2-1; TRBD2 might be the D (6 bases). Germline V gene data show CDR1 as SGHTA and CDR2 as FQGNSA. The CDR3 contains 15 residues. V lost 5 bases and J 0 bases, leaving 11 bases between the germline ends.

This clonotype was seen repeatedly, ten times or more. The chain joins TRBV7-2 to TRBJ1-2, with 9 bases aligning to TRBD1. The CDR3 sequence is 14 residues long. Per the germline V gene, CDR1 is SGHTA and CDR2 is FQGNSA. V lost 4 bases, J lost 4 bases, and 4 bases stayed unmatched. The CDR3 DNA reads as TGTGCCAGCAGCTCACAGGGGGCATTCTATGGCTACACCTTC. Encoded protein: CASSSQGAFYGYTF.

The chain carries TRBV20-1 and TRBJ2-3; 11 positions match TRBD2. The length of the CDR3 is 16 residues. Trimming took 2 bases from V and 0 from J; bases not matched to a gene: 4. The germline V gene has CDR1 DFQATT and CDR2 SNEGSKA (reference sequence). The CDR3 region has the DNA TGCAGTGCTAGAAGGCTAGCGGGGGGAAGCACAGATACGCAGTATTTT. It is translated as CSARRLAGGSTDTQYF.

Only a few counts were recorded for this clonotype. V gene TRBV29-1 combines with J gene TRBJ1-1; 7 positions agree with TRBD1. This CDR3 is built from 13 residues. V shed 2 bases and J 1 base; nucleotides not matched to a gene: 1. Looked up from germline, CDR1 is SQVTM and CDR2 is ANQGSEA. The CDR3 sequence: CSVETGANTEAFF. CDR3 bases: TGCAGCGTTGAAACAGGGGCGAACACTGAAGCTTTCTTT.

The rearrangement joins TRBV14 to TRBJ1-2, with 8 bases matching TRBD1. Trimming took 0 bases from V and 3 from J; bases not matched to a gene: 3. Looked up from germline, CDR1 is SGHDN and CDR2 is FVKESK. The CDR3 totals 15 residues. CDR3 in DNA: TGTGCCAGCAGCCAAGATCACAGGGGGGACTATGGCTACACCTTC. As protein: CASSQDHRGDYGYTF.

This clonotype was observed once. This CDR3 is missing its conserved last phenylalanine or tryptophan, likely due to a read error. This chain links TRBV9 with TRBJ1-1; TRBD1 is a possible D gene (5 bases). The CDR3 is made up of 14 amino acids. The germline gives CDR1 SGDLS, CDR2 YYNGEE. V gave up 3 bases and J gave up 5 bases, with 14 bases separating them. The CDR3: CASSARQKPTEAFL. In nucleotides, the CDR3 is TGTGCCAGCAGCGCCCGACAGAAACCAACTGAAGCTTTCCTT.

J is TRBJ2-1 and V is TRBV12-3 or TRBV12-4, with TRBD1 as a possible D gene (6 bases). V gave up 3 bases and J gave up 4 bases, with 10 bases separating them. The CDR3 consists of 14 residues. This chain's CDR3 is CASSLLGGYNEQFF. CDR3 nucleotide sequence: TGTGCCAGCAGTTTGCTAGGGGGATACAATGAGCAGTTCTTC.

This clonotype turned up a few times. The chain carries TRBV27 and TRBJ1-1; 7 bases align to TRBD1. CDR3 size: 14 residues. Germline values: CDR1 MNHEY, CDR2 SMNVEV (reference sequence). V shed 8 bases, J shed 4 bases, and the junction held 10 bases outside the gene matches. CDR3 sequence reads: CASYHRDRATEAFF. The CDR3 nucleotides are TGTGCCAGCTACCACCGCGACAGGGCCACTGAAGCTTTCTTT.

V usage is TRBV5-5 and J usage is TRBJ2-1, with a possible D match to TRBD1 (5 bases). Trimming removed 0 bases from V and 8 bases from J, with 15 bases in between. This CDR3 has 15 residues. Germline-derived CDR1 and CDR2 are SGHKS and YYEKEE (reference sequence). In DNA, the CDR3 is TGTGCCAGCAGCTTGGAGCCAGGGTTGGGCTATGAGCAGTTCTTC. Encoded protein: CASSLEPGLGYEQFF.

This clonotype showed up many times. This chain links TRBV7-8 with TRBJ2-7; D might be TRBD2 (7 bases). The germline gives CDR1 SGHVS, CDR2 FQNEAQ. CDR3 size: 15 residues. V was shortened by 4 bases and J by 5 bases, with 18 bases between the two germline ends. CDR3 loop: CASSSLGGPYDEQYV. The CDR3 region has the DNA TGTGCCAGCAGCTCCCTGGGGGGGCCCTATGACGAGCAGTACGTC.

The gene calls are TRBV14 and TRBJ2-6; D is tentatively TRBD1 or TRBD2 (6 bases each). Germline V CDR1 and CDR2: SGHDN, FVKESK. Trimming shortened V by 8 bases and J by 2 bases, and 28 bases separated the two germline ends. The CDR3 length is 20 residues. CDR3 nucleotides: TGTGCCAGCCCGGGGGCAGGGAATCCCCCCCGACTGACTGGGGCCAACGTCCTGACTTTC. Translated, it gives CASPGAGNPPRLTGANVLTF.

The chain joins TRBV20-1 to TRBJ1-4; unclear D gene. The germline CDR1 and CDR2 sequences are DFQATT and SNEGSKA (reference sequence). The V end was cut by 3 bases, the J end by 7 bases, with 15 bases between. The CDR3 covers 14 residues. The CDR3 nucleotides are TGCAGTGCTAGGAGGCAACCGAGCGTTGAAAAACTGTTTTTT. Amino acid sequence: CSARRQPSVEKLFF.

CDR3 sequence: CASSLWTAADTEAFF. CDR3 sequence (DNA): TGTGCCAGCAGCCTGTGGACAGCGGCCGACACTGAAGCTTTCTTT. The chain recombines TRBV7-9 with TRBJ1-1; TRBD1 might be the D (6 bases). This CDR3 is 15 amino acids long. The V gene lost 5 bases and the J gene lost 3 bases, with 16 bases spanning the gap. Germline lookup yields CDR1 SEHNR and CDR2 FQNEAQ (reference sequence). Based on the CDR3 plus reference TRBV7-9 and TRBJ1-1, the full variable domain is DTGVSQNPRHKITKRGQNVTFRCDPISEHNRLYWYRQTLGQGPEFLTYFQNEAQLEKSRLLSDRFSAERPKGSFSTLEIQRTEQGDSAMYLCASSLWTAADTEAFFGQGTRLTVV.

The sample holds a few counts of this clonotype. The chain joins TRBV7-9 to TRBJ1-1, with D uncertain. Germline assignment: CDR1 SEHNR and CDR2 FQNEAQ (reference sequence). The CDR3 sequence is 14 residues long. Trimming took off 4 bases at V and 2 bases at J, with 11 bases between the two ends. DNA of the CDR3: TGTGCCAGCAGCTCAAATAGTGGAAACACTGAAGCTTTCTTT. It specifies CASSSNSGNTEAFF.